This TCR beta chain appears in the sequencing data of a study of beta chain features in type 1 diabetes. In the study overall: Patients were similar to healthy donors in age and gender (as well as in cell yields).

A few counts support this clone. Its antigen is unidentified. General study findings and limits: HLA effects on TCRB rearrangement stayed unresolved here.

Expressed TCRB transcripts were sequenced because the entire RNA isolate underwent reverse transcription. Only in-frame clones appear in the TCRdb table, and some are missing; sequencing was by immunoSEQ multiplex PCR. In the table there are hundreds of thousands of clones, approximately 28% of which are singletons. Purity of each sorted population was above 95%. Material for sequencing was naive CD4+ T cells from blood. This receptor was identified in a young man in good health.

The DNA of the CDR3 is TGTGCCAGCAGTCTCCTCGGCAGGGGGCAAGGGGAAGAGACCCAGTACTTC. This sequence encodes CASSLLGRGQGEETQYF. J is TRBJ2-5 and V is TRBV28, with 8 bases lining up with TRBD1. V lost 5 bases and J lost 3; bases outside the gene matches: 14. Per germline, CDR1 MDHEN and CDR2 SYDVKM. The CDR3 covers 17 residues.